This T cell receptor (beta chain) was sequenced during a study of T cell responses to AZD1222 COVID-19 vaccine. General study results and limits: Donor demographics were predominantly white British with a female majority; clonal diversity may be underestimated. All repertoire sampling was performed exclusively after the peak T cell response. Among those given AZD1222, only five or six were seropositive at baseline.

About this clone itself: No antigen is known for it.

The CDR3 is 16 amino acids. Germline-derived CDR1 and CDR2 are LNHNV and YYDKDF (reference sequence). V lost 1 base, J lost 7 bases, and 16 bases lay in between. Sequenced by immunoSEQ multiplex PCR; TCRdb stores in-frame clones only, minus some. The data contain more than 95,000 clones, 90% of them singletons. The chain combines TRBV15 with TRBJ1-4; D is possibly TRBD1 (6 bases). This material consisted of peripheral blood, taken on day 0 of MenACWY control vaccination. This receptor was obtained from an adult in good health. CDR3 sequence: CATSRVPPGAGEKLFF. CDR3 DNA: TGTGCCACCAGCAGAGTCCCACCAGGGGCAGGTGAAAAACTGTTTTTT.